This T cell receptor (beta chain) originates from a study of vaccination effects on CD4 cells after COVID-19. Profiled with immunoSEQ multiplex PCR; TCRdb holds only in-frame clones, not every one. Among tens of thousands of clones listed, 65% to 85% were seen once. CDR1 ENHRY and CDR2 SYGVKD come from the germline V gene. The junction had 8 bases not matched to a gene; V was cut back by 3 bases and J by 7 bases. The CDR3 is 15 residues long. As concerns this clone: The antigen is unknown.

Antigen-specific CD4+ T cells expanded by the ViraFEST assay with viral peptide pools were then sequenced. Culture proceeded for nine to ten days, and CD4+ T cells were then isolated. Two-dose vaccination with either BNT162b2 or mRNA-1273 was given to the participants. Vaccinated recipients, who were negative for nucleocapsid antibodies, had no history of SARS-CoV-2 infection. Researchers swapped half the medium for IL-2 medium on both days 3 and 7. The gene calls are TRBV10-3 and TRBJ2-3, with TRBD1 identical over 9 bases. This sequence was found in a human donor who received a COVID-19 vaccine. Specimen: CD4+ T cells from PBMCs cultured with HCoV-229E spike peptides, collected after COVID-19 vaccination. CDR3 nucleotide sequence: TGTGCCATCAGTGAAGCGGGACAGGGTGGAAATACGCAGTATTTT. Its translation is CAISEAGQGGNTQYF.